This note documents a single TCR beta chain sequence. This sample is part of a study of blood T cell repertoires in COVID-19. Study at large: Whether acute or convalescent, the COVID-19 samples came from the United States, Italy and Spain. PBMCs, B-cell-depleted T cells, or T cells provided the cDNA or gDNA that made up the material.

The germline V and J ends were trimmed by 3 bases and 6 bases, with 11 bases remaining between them. The CDR3 loop spans 14 amino acids. CDR1 and CDR2 from the germline V gene are LGHDT and YNNKEL (reference sequence). The authors' processing: Reference gene primers were amplified, and this amplification served to estimate nucleated cell counts. Generated by immunoSEQ multiplex PCR, the TCRdb table keeps only in-frame clones and is missing some. V, J and clone size are taken as reported in that table, and D and trimming were inferred from the DNA itself. The repertoire holds 130,000 or so clones, with around four fifths as singletons.

The sequence derives from a human donor in a cohort sampled during active COVID-19. The sequencing sample was made of peripheral blood. The chain has TRBV3-1 (or the pseudogene TRBV3-2) and TRBJ2-2; D gene uncertain. CDR3 loop: CASSQGRFPGELFF. The DNA for the CDR3 is TGTGCCAGCAGCCAGGGCAGGTTTCCCGGGGAGCTGTTTTTT.